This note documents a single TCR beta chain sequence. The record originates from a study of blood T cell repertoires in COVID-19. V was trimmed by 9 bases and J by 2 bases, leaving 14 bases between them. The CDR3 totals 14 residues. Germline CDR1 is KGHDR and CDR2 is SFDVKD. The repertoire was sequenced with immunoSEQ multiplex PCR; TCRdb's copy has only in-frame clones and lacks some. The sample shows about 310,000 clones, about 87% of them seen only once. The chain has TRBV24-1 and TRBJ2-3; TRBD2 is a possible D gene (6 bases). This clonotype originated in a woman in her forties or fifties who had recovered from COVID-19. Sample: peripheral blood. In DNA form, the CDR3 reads TGTGCCACCGGAATGGCGGGGATCACAGATACGCAGTATTTT. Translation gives CATGMAGITDTQYF.